Listed below are T cell receptor beta chains from one sample, sequenced in a study of blood T cell repertoires in COVID-19. Sequencing used immunoSEQ multiplex PCR; TCRdb keeps in-frame clones, though not all of them. The sample includes approximately 320,000 clones, around nine tenths seen only once; the top ten take 11%. The specimen sequenced was peripheral blood. These receptor sequences come from a woman aged 30 to 39 with COVID-19, enrolled during active disease. The CDR3 runs from the conserved cysteine through the conserved F or W. D genes are given only for firm matches. Size tells how often a clone was seen (once, few, many) or the class of an expanded clone, and some rows leave it out.

TRBJ1-2,14,TRBV2,TRBD1,-,TGTGCCAGCGGAGGACAGGGTAGCACGGGTGGCTACACCTTC,CASGGQGSTGGYTF
TRBJ1-1,13,TRBV11-2,TRBD1,-,TGTGCCAGCAGCCCCATTCAACAGGGGGGAGCTTTCTTT,CASSPIQQGGAFF
TRBJ1-5,16,TRBV7-8,-,-,TGTGCCAGCAGCTTAGATTCGGGCAGGGGCAATCAGCCCCAGCATTTT,CASSLDSGRGNQPQHF
TRBJ2-1,14,TRBV6-5,TRBD2,-,TGTGCCAGCAGCGGGGGGGCCTCCTACAATGAGCAGTTCTTC,CASSGGASYNEQFF
TRBJ2-7,17,TRBV18,-,-,TGTGCCAGCTCACCACCGGGGTGGGGAGCAGACTCCTACGAGCAGTACTTC,CASSPPGWGADSYEQYF
TRBJ1-1,14,TRBV10-1,-,once,TGCGCCAGCAGTGAGGGCCGACGGACTACTGAAGCTTTCTTT,CASSEGRRTTEAFF
TRBJ1-2,13,TRBV27,-,-,TGTGCCAGCAGTTTATCGCGTAACTATGGCTACACCTTC,CASSLSRNYGYTF
TRBJ2-7,15,TRBV6-5,-,-,TGTGCCAGCAGTTATACGCCAACAGGGATCTACGAGCAGTACTTC,CASSYTPTGIYEQYF
TRBJ2-7,13,TRBV27,-,-,TGTGCCAGCAGTTTAAAGAAGCGGGACGAGCAGTACTTC,CASSLKKRDEQYF
TRBJ1-1,14,TRBV16,TRBD1,many,TGTGCCAGCAGCCTTTGGACAGGGAACACTGAAGCTTTCTTT,CASSLWTGNTEAFF
TRBJ1-6,14,TRBV5-6,TRBD1,-,TGTGCCAGCAGCTCAGGGGGAAGGCTTTCACCCCTCCACTTT,CASSSGGRLSPLHF
TRBJ2-7,14,TRBV6-5,-,once,TGTGCCAGCAGGAGCTTGGGAGGCACCTACGAGCAGTACTTC,CASRSLGGTYEQYF
TRBJ1-4,16,TRBV19,TRBD1,-,TGTGCCAGTAGCTTGGGAAGGGACAGGGGATATGAAAAACTGTTTTTT,CASSLGRDRGYEKLFF
TRBJ2-3,16,TRBV11-2,-,-,TGTGCCAGCAGCTTCGGGGTGGCAGCCAACACAGATACGCAGTATTTT,CASSFGVAANTDTQYF
TRBJ2-5,13,TRBV7-7,-,-,TGTGCCAGCAGCCTGGGGGGACGAGAGACCCAGTACTTC,CASSLGGRETQYF
TRBJ2-7,13,TRBV27,-,-,TGTGCCAGCAGTTTAACAGAACTTTACGAGCAGTACTTC,CASSLTELYEQYF
TRBJ2-2,16,TRBV27,TRBD1,-,TGTGCCAGTACGGAGGGGCCAGGGGGCGGCACCGGGGAGCTGTTTTTT,CASTEGPGGGTGELFF